These 12 T cell receptor beta chains came from one sample sequenced in a study of blood T cell repertoires in COVID-19. Generated by immunoSEQ multiplex PCR, the TCRdb table keeps only in-frame clones and is missing some. The sample has more than 200,000 clones, 87% seen once. Sequenced sample: PBMCs or T cells enriched from blood (not recorded which). The receptor set was obtained from a man under 40 in a cohort exposed to, infected with or recovered from COVID-19 (not recorded which).

The chain recombines TRBV25-1 with TRBJ1-1; 7 nucleotides match TRBD1. There are 13 residues in the CDR3. V was clipped by 6 bases and J by 6 bases; unmatched bases: 7. The germline gives CDR1 MGHDK, CDR2 SYGVNS. CDR3 amino acids: CASRKGGGPEAFF. The CDR3 DNA follows: TGTGCCAGCAGAAAAGGGGGCGGCCCTGAAGCTTTCTTT.

V is TRBV4-2 and J is TRBJ2-7, with 9 bases matching TRBD2. The CDR3 extends over 15 amino acids. J was trimmed by 1 base and V by 4 bases; bases with no gene match: 5. CDR1 is LGHNA, CDR2 YNFKEQ, per germline. For the CDR3, the DNA is TGTGCCAGCAGCCCCTTAGCGGGAGAGTCCTACGAGCAGTACTTC. Protein sequence: CASSPLAGESYEQYF.

The V gene is TRBV19, the J gene TRBJ2-1; 9 nucleotides line up with TRBD2. The length of the CDR3 is 14 residues. V was pared by 6 bases and J by 9 bases, with 9 bases of the junction left unmatched. The V gene's germline CDR1 is LNHDA and CDR2 SQIVND (reference sequence). In nucleotides, the CDR3 is TGTGCCAGTAGGACAGAGGCGGGAGGGCCTGAGCAGTTCTTC. As protein: CASRTEAGGPEQFF.

The chain recombines TRBV11-2 with TRBJ2-3; 10 nucleotides match TRBD2. This CDR3 spans 16 amino acids. Germline assignment: CDR1 SGHAT and CDR2 FQNNGV. Trimming removed 0 bases from V and 2 bases from J; junction bases left unmatched: 2. The CDR3 is CASSLELAGNTDTQYF. CDR3 bases: TGTGCCAGCAGCTTAGAACTAGCGGGGAACACAGATACGCAGTATTTT.

The rearrangement joins TRBV14 to TRBJ2-7; possible D gene TRBD2, 6 bases. V was clipped by 3 bases and J by 2 bases, with 11 bases between them. The CDR3 runs to 14 residues. Per the germline V gene, CDR1 is SGHDN and CDR2 is FVKESK. CDR3 sequence: CASSQGGRTYEQYF. CDR3 nucleotides: TGTGCCAGCAGCCAGGGGGGACGAACCTACGAGCAGTACTTC.

The chain recombines TRBV4-2 with TRBJ2-1; 14 bases align to TRBD2. The V segment lost 3 bases and the J segment 8 bases; nucleotides outside the gene matches: 3. There are 15 residues in the CDR3. The germline V gene has CDR1 LGHNA and CDR2 YNFKEQ. The CDR3, as DNA: TGTGCCAGCAGCCAGGGGACTAGCGGGAGAGATGAGCAGTTCTTC. Amino acids: CASSQGTSGRDEQFF.

The chain combines TRBV6-2 or TRBV6-3 with TRBJ2-7; TRBD2 matches at 7 bases. With V trimmed by 2 bases and J by 7 bases, 5 bases remained unmatched. The germline V gene has CDR1 MNHEY and CDR2 SVGEGT. The CDR3 contains 13 residues. In nucleotides, the CDR3 is TGTGCCAGCAGTTACCCGGGAGCGGGGGAGCAGTACTTC. Its translation is CASSYPGAGEQYF.

The sample holds a few counts of this clone. The chain joins TRBV5-5 to TRBJ2-7, with D perhaps matching TRBD1 (5 bases). This CDR3 comprises 15 residues. The germline V gene has CDR1 SGHKS and CDR2 YYEKEE (reference sequence). The V gene lost 6 bases and the J gene lost 1 base, with 17 bases spanning the gap. CDR3 DNA: TGTGCCAGCACCCCCATGGACACCATTTCCTACGAGCAGTACTTC. It is translated as CASTPMDTISYEQYF.

CDR3 sequence (DNA): TGTGCCAGCAGTGAAGCCCAGGGCAGGGGGCGTATGAGTACTGAAGCTTTCTTT. Translation gives CASSEAQGRGRMSTEAFF. The rearrangement uses TRBV6-1 and TRBJ1-1; 8 bases align to TRBD1. V lost 0 bases, J lost 5 bases, and 14 bases stayed unmatched. This CDR3 is built from 18 residues. CDR1 MNHNS and CDR2 SASEGT come from the germline V gene.

The chain links TRBV7-8 to TRBJ2-5; TRBD1 matches at 7 bases. The CDR3 is made up of 18 amino acids. The germline V gene has CDR1 SGHVS and CDR2 FQNEAQ. J gave up 2 bases and V 3 bases, and 15 bases lay outside the gene matches. The CDR3: CASSFPRDQQGPQETQYF. CDR3 in DNA: TGTGCCAGCAGCTTCCCCCGGGACCAACAGGGGCCGCAAGAGACCCAGTACTTC.

The chain recombines TRBV18 with TRBJ2-7, with D tentatively TRBD1 (6 bases). The germline V gene encodes CDR1 KGHSH and CDR2 LQKENI. The CDR3 is 18 amino acids. Between the trimmed V and J ends, which lost 0 bases and 2 bases, there was a span of 20 bases. DNA of the CDR3: TGTGCCAGCTCACCACCCTACCGCTCTGGACAGAAGACCTACGAGCAGTACTTC. Its translation is CASSPPYRSGQKTYEQYF.

The genes are TRBV18 and TRBJ1-1; D gene ambiguous. Trimming left V 3 bases short and J 2 bases short, with 13 bases between. In germline, CDR1 is KGHSH, CDR2 LQKENI. The CDR3 has 15 residues. The CDR3 DNA reads TGTGCCAGCTCACCTAGACCGATACTAAACACTGAAGCTTTCTTT. Its protein product is CASSPRPILNTEAFF.